The present T cell receptor beta chain was sequenced within a study of early T cells in non-severe SARS-CoV-2 infection (dated by TCRdb to the early 2020s). Regarding the complete study: TCR sequencing used bulk RNA from unsorted whole blood, so alpha and beta chains could not be paired. Overall results and qualifications from the work: Matching against VDJdb was skewed toward anti-spike CD8 responses, likely underestimated virus-specific expansions, and missed private and CD4 specificities.

The method behind the library was 5' RACE. Sequencing used a NextSeq 500. Unique molecular identifiers were attached to individual cDNA molecules in the TCR library protocol so that sequencing error and PCR bias could be corrected. Both TCR alpha and beta chains were sequenced, and tight co-correlation was observed between alpha and beta sequence abundances in each sample. As for how the authors treated the data: V gene, J gene and CDR3 annotation of TCR sequences was performed with Decombinator V4. TCRs were defined as expanded if a significant change between any two time points was detected under a Poisson model with p below 0.0001. TCR abundances were normalised to the total number of TCRs sequenced per sample and expressed as counts per million. TRAV1-2 paired with TRAJ12, TRAJ20 or TRAJ33 defined MAIT TCRs, while TRAV10 paired with TRAJ18 defined iNKT TCRs. VDJdb, accessed on 1 November 2021, was searched for TCRs annotated for CMV, EBV and SARS-CoV-2, and TCRs annotated for more than one antigen were excluded. TCRdb handled the public reads itself, with Q25 trimming in fastp and clone calling in MiXCR, and kept productive beta chains. Rows with a matching CDR3 protein are joined into one entry that keeps the most common DNA and genes. It is TCRdb's table, rather than the study itself, that gives the V and J calls and clone size. This sample gives over 50,000 distinct CDR3 sequences in total; almost 9.5% of them show up just once. The biggest ten clones account for less than 1.5% of the sample.

Of note for this clonotype: Its cognate antigen has yet to be identified. Base qualities are missing; no much larger clone stands one base away.

CDR1 and CDR2 (KGHSH, LQKENI) derive from the germline V gene. The CDR3 goes from the cysteine to the phenylalanine over 15 residues. Just CDR3 DNA is preserved here, 45 bases in frame from base 1. V lost 5 bases and J lost 4 bases; the stretch between them is 17 bases long. Set within a cohort of healthcare workers in London, UK, this nested case-control study involved weekly PCR testing of nasopharyngeal swabs along with blood sampling. Healthcare workers were recruited between 23 and 31 March 2020, during the week of the UK lockdown, and were followed weekly for up to roughly 16 weeks. The rearrangement combines TRBV18 with TRBJ1-2, with the D gene not confidently named. The sequenced material came from whole blood. This TCR was recovered from an adult who was a healthcare worker with PCR-confirmed SARS-CoV-2 infection or an uninfected control (not recorded which). Here is the DNA: TGTGCCAGCTCAACTGAGGCCCCTAGGCTCTATGGCTACACCTTC. This encodes CASSTEAPRLYGYTF.